This TCR beta chain was sequenced during a study of blood T cells in healthy people across ages. V was cut by 1 base and J by 8 bases, with 12 bases left in between. The CDR3 contains 15 residues. Combining a sample-barcoded 5' primer with a J-beta primer mix, a second PCR ran for roughly 7 to 11 cycles. Each cDNA molecule was tagged by a template-switch adaptor that had 12 random nucleotides. From the 5' RACE reads, TCRdb called clonotypes with MiXCR, one entry per CDR3 protein. Here the sample spans about 970,000 distinct CDR3 sequences, roughly 47% being singletons. A word on this clonotype: Its antigen remains unidentified.

General study findings and limits: Long-lived donors had more naive CD4+ cells and higher diversity than aged donors.

This receptor was taken from a woman aged 55-75 years in good health. V is TRBV12-3 or TRBV12-4 and J is TRBJ1-6, with D perhaps TRBD1 (5 bases). The sequenced material came from blood. CDR3 DNA sequence: TGTGCCAGCAGTTTAGGGCAGGGTTTGGATTCACCCCTCCACTTT. Translated, it gives CASSLGQGLDSPLHF.